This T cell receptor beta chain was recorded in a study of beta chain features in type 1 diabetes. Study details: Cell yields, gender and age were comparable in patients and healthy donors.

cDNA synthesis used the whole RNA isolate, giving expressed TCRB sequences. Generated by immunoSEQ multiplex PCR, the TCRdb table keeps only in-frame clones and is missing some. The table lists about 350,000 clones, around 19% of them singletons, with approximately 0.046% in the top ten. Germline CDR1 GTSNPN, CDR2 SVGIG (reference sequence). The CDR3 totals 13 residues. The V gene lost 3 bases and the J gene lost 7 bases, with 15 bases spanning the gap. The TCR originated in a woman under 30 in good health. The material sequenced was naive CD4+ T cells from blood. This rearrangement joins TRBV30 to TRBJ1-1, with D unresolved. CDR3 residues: CAWRSGQVGEAFF. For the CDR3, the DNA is TGTGCCTGGAGGAGCGGGCAAGTGGGTGAAGCTTTCTTT.